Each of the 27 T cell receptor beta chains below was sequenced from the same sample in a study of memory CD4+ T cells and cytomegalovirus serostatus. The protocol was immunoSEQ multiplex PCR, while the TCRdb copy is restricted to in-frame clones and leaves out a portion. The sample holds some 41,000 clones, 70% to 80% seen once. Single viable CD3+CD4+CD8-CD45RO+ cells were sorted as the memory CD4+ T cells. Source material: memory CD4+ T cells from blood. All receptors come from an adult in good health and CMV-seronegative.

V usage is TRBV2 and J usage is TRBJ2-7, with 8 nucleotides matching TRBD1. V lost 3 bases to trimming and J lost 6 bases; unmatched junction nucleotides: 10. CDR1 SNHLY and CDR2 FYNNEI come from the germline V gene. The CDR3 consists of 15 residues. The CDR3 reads CASSEDRVWVSEQYF. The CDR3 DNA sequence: TGTGCCAGCAGTGAGGACAGGGTTTGGGTAAGCGAGCAGTACTTC.

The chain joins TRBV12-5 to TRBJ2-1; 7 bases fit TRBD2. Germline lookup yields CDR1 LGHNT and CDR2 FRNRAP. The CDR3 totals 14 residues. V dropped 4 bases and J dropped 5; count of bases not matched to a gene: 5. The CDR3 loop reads CASGSGDYHNEQFF. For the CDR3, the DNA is TGTGCTAGTGGTTCCGGGGACTATCACAATGAGCAGTTCTTC.

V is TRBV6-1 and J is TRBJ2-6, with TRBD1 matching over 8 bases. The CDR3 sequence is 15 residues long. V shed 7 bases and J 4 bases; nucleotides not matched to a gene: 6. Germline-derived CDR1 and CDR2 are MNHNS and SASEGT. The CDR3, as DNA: TGTGCCAGCAAACCGACAGGGGTCGGGGCCAACGTCCTGACTTTC. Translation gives CASKPTGVGANVLTF.

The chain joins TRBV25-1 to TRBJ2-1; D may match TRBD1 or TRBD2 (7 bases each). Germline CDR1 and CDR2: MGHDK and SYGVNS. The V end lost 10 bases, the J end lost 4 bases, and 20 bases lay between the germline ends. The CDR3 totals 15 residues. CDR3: CATQGGGASYNEQFF. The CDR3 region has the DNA TGTGCCACCCAGGGGGGGGGAGCCAGTTACAATGAGCAGTTCTTC.

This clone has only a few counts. The CDR3 here is CASSSGDQPQHF. CDR3 in DNA: TGTGCCAGCAGTAGTGGGGATCAGCCCCAGCATTTT. The chain recombines TRBV6-1 with TRBJ1-5; unclear D gene. The CDR3 runs 12 residues. Germline-derived CDR1 and CDR2 are MNHNS and SASEGT. V dropped 5 bases and J dropped 5 bases, with 7 bases sitting between them.

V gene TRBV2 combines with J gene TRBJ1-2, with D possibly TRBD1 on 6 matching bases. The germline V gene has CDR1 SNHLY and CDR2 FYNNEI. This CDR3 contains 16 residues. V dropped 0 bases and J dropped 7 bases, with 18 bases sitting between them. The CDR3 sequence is CASSEALGALGSGYTF. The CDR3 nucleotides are TGTGCCAGCAGTGAAGCGCTGGGGGCATTGGGTTCTGGCTACACCTTC.

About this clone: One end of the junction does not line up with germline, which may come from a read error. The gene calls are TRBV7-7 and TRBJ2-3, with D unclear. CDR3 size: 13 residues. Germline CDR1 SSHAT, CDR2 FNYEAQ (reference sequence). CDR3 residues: CASSPTGRDTQYF. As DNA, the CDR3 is TGTGCTAGCAGCCCAACTGGTCGAGATACGCAGTATTTT.

The chain's CDR3 is CASSERQSNQPQHF. The CDR3 DNA reads as TGTGCCAGCAGTGAACGTCAGAGCAATCAGCCCCAGCATTTT. This chain links TRBV2 with TRBJ1-5; no clear D gene. The V and J ends lost 2 bases and 1 base respectively, with 6 bases between them. Germline V gene lookup returns CDR1 SNHLY and CDR2 FYNNEI. The CDR3 runs 14 residues.

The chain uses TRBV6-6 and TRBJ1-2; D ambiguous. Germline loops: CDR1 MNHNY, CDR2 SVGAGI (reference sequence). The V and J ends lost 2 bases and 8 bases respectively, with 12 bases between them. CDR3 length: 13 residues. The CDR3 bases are TGTGCCAGCAGTTACGACATAAGTGAGGGCTACACCTTC. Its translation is CASSYDISEGYTF.

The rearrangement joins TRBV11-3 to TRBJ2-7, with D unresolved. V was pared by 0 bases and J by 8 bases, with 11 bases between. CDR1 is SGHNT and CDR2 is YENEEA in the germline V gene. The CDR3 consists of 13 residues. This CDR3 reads CASSLDGRSQQYF. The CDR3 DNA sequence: TGTGCCAGCAGCTTAGACGGTCGGTCCCAGCAGTACTTC.

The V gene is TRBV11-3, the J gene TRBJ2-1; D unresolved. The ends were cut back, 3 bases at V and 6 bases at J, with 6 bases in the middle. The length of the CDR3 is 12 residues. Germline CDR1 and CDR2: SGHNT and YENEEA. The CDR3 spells CASSFMANEQFF. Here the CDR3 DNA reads TGTGCCAGCAGCTTCATGGCCAATGAGCAGTTCTTC.

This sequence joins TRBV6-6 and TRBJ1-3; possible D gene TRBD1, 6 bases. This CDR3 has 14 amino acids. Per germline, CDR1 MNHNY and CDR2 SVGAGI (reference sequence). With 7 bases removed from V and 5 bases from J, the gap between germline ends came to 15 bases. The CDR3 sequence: CASNEGGWRNTIYF. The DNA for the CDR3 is TGTGCCAGCAACGAGGGGGGTTGGAGAAACACCATATATTTT.

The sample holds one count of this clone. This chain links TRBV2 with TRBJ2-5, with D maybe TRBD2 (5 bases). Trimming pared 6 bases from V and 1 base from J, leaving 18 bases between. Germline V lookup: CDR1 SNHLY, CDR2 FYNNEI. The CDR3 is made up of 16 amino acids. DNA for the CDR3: TGTGCCAGCAGGGGAGCTTCTTTTGCCCCCCAAGAGACCCAGTACTTC. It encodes CASRGASFAPQETQYF.

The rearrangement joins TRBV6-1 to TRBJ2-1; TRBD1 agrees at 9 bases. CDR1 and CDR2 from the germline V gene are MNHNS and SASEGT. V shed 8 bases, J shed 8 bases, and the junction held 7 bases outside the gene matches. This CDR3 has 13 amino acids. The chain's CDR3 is CASDRGSYDEQFF. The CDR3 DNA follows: TGTGCCAGCGACAGGGGGTCATACGATGAGCAGTTCTTC.

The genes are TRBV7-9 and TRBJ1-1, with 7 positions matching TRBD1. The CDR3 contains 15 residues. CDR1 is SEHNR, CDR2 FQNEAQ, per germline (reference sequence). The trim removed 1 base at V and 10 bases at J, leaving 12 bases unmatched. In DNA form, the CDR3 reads TGTGCCAGCAGCTTAGGGGAAACAGGGGAAGCCGGAGCTTTCTTT. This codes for CASSLGETGEAGAFF. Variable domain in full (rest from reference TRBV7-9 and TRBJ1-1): DTGVSQNPRHKITKRGQNVTFRCDPISEHNRLYWYRQTLGQGPEFLTYFQNEAQLEKSRLLSDRFSAERPKGSFSTLEIQRTEQGDSAMYLCASSLGETGEAGAFFGQGTRLTVV.

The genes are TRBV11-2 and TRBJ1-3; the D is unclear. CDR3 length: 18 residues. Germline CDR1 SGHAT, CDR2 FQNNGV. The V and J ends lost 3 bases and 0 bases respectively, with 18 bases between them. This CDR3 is CASSFAGVKGSSGNTIYF. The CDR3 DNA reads TGTGCCAGCAGCTTCGCCGGGGTTAAGGGATCCTCTGGAAACACCATATATTTT.

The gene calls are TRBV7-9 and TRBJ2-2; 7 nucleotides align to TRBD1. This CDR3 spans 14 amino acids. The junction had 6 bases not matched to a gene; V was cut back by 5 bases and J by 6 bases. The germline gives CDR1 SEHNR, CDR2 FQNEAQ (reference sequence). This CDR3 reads CASSQGEGSGELFF. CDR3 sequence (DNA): TGTGCCAGCAGCCAGGGGGAAGGCTCCGGGGAGCTGTTTTTT.

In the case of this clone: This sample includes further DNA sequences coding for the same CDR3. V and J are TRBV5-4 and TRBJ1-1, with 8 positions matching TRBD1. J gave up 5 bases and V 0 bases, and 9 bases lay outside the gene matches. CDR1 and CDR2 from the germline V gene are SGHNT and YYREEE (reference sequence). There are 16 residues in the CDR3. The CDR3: CASSLDWGQENTEAFF. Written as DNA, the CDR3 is TGTGCCAGCAGCTTGGATTGGGGACAGGAGAATACTGAAGCTTTCTTT. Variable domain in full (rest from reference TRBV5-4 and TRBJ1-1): ETGVTQSPTHLIKTRGQQVTLRCSSQSGHNTVSWYQQALGQGPQFIFQYYREEENGRGNFPPRFSGLQFPNYSSELNVNALELDDSALYLCASSLDWGQENTEAFFGQGTRLTVV.

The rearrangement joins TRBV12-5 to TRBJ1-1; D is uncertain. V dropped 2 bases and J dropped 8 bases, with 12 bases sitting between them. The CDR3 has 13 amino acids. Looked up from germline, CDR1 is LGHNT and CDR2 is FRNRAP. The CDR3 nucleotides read TGTGCTAGTGGTTTGATCACCCCGGCAGAAGCTTTCTTT. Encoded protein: CASGLITPAEAFF.

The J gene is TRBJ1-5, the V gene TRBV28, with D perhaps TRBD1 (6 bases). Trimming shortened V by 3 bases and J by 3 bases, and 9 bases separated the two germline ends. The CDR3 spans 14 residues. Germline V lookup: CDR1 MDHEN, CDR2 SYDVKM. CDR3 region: CASSLTGSNQPQHF. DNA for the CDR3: TGTGCCAGCAGTTTGACAGGATCCAATCAGCCCCAGCATTTT.

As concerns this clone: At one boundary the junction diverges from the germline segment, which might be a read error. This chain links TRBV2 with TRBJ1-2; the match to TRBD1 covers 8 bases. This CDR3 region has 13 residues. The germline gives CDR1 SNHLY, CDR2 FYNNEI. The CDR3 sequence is CASSEAHGQGCMF. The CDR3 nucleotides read TGTGCCAGCAGTGAAGCTCACGGACAGGGATGTATGTTC.

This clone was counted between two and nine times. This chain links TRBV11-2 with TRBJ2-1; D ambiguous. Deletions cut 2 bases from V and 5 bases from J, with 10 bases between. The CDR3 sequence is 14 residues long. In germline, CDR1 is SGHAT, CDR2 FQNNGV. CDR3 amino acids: CASSLNNLNNEQFF. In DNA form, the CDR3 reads TGTGCCAGCAGCTTAAACAACCTAAACAATGAGCAGTTCTTC.

The CDR3 DNA reads TGTGCCAGCAAATTAGGACAGGGCAAGGGCAATGAGCAGTTCTTC. This codes for CASKLGQGKGNEQFF. The chain joins TRBV7-3 to TRBJ2-1, with 8 bases identical to TRBD1. The CDR3 length is 15 residues. Germline V lookup: CDR1 SGHTA, CDR2 FQGTGA. V was pared by 7 bases and J by 6 bases, with 11 bases of the junction left unmatched.

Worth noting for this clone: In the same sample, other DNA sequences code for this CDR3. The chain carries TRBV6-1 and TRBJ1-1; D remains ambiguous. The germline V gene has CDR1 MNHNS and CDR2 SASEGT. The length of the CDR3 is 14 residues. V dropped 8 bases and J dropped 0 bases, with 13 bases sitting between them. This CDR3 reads CASLAGSLNTEAFF. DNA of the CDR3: TGTGCCAGCTTGGCGGGGTCACTGAACACTGAAGCTTTCTTT.

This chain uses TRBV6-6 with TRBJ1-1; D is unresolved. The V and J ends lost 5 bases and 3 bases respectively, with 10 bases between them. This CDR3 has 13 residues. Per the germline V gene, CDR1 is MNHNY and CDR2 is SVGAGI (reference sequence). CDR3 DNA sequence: TGTGCCAGCAGTCCGACAAGTTACACTGAAGCTTTCTTT. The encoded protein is CASSPTSYTEAFF.

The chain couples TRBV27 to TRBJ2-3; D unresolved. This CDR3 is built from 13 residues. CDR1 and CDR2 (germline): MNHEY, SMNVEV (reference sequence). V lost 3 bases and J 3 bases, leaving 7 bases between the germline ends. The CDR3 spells CASSFTWTDTQYF. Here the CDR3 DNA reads TGTGCCAGCAGTTTCACTTGGACAGATACGCAGTATTTT.

The CDR3 region is CASSTGFGELFF. The CDR3 coding sequence is TGTGCCAGCAGCACAGGGTTCGGGGAGCTGTTTTTT. V is TRBV7-2 and J is TRBJ2-2, with D possibly being TRBD1 (6 bases). This CDR3 contains 12 residues. The V gene lost 5 bases and the J gene lost 7 bases, with 8 bases spanning the gap. Germline CDR1 is SGHTA and CDR2 is FQGNSA. Complete variable domain (other parts from reference TRBV7-2 and TRBJ2-2): GAGVSQSPSNKVTEKGKDVELRCDPISGHTALYWYRQSLGQGLEFLIYFQGNSAPDKSGLPSDRFSAERTGGSVSTLTIQRTQQEDSAVYLCASSTGFGELFFGEGSRLTVL.